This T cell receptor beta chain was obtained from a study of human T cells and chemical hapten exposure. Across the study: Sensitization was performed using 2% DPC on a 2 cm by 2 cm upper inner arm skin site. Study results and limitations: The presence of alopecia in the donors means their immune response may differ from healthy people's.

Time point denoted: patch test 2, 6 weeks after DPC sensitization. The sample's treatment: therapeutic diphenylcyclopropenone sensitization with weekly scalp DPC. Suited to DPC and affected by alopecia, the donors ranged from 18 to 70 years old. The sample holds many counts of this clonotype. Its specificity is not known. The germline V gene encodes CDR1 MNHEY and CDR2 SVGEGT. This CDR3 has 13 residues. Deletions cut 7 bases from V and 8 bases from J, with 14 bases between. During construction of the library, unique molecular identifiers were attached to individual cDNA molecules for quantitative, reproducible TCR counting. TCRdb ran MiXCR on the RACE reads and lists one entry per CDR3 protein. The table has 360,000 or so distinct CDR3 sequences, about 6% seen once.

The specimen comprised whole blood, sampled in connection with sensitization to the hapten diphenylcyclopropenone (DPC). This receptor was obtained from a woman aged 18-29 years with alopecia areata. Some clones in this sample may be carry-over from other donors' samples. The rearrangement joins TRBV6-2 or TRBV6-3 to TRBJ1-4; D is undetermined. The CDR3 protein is CASITREDEKLFF. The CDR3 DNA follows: TGTGCCAGCATCACGCGGGAGGACGAAAAACTGTTTTTT.